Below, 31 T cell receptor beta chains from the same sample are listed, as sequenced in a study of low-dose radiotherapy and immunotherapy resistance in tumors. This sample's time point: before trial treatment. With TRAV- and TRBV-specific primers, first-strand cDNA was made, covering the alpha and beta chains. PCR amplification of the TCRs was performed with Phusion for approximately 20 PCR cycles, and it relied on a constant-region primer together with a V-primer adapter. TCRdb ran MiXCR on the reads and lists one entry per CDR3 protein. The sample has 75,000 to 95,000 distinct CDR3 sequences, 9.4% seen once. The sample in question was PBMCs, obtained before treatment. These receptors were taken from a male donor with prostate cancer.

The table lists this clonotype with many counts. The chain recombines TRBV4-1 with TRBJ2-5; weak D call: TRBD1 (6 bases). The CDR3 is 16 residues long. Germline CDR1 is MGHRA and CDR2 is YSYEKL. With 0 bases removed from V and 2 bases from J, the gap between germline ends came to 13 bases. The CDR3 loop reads CASSQDPGQIQETQYF. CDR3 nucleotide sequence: TGCGCCAGCAGCCAAGATCCTGGACAGATACAAGAGACCCAGTACTTC.

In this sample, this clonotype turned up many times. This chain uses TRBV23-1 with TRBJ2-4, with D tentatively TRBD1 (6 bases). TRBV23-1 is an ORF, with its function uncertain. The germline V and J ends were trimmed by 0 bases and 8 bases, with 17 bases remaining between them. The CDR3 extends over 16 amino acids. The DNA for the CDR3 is TGCGCCAGCAGTCAATCGACACAGGGCGAGAGACACATTCAGTACTTC. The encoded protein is CASSQSTQGERHIQYF.

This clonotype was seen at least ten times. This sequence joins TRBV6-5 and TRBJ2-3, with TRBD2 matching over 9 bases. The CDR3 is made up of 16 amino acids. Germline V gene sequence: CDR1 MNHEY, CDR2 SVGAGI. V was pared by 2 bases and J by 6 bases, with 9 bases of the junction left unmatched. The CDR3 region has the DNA TGTGCCAGCAGTTACGGGTTGCTAGCGGGACGGGATACGCAGTATTTT. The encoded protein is CASSYGLLAGRDTQYF.

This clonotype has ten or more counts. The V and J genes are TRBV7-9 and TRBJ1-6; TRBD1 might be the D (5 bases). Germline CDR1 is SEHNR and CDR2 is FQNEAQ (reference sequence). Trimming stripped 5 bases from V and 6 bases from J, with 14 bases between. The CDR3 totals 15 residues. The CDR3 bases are TGTGCCAGCAGCGGGGGGACGGGCTTTAATTCACCCCTCCACTTT. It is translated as CASSGGTGFNSPLHF. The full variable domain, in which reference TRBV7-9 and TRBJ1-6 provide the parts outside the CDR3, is DTGVSQNPRHKITKRGQNVTFRCDPISEHNRLYWYRQTLGQGPEFLTYFQNEAQLEKSRLLSDRFSAERPKGSFSTLEIQRTEQGDSAMYLCASSGGTGFNSPLHFGNGTRLTVT.

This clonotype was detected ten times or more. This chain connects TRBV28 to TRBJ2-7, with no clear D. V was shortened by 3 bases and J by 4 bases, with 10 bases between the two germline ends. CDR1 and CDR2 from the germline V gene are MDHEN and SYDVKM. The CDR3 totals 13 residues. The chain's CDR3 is CASSLAESYEQYF. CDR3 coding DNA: TGTGCCAGCAGTTTGGCGGAATCTTACGAGCAGTACTTC.

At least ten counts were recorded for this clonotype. The CDR3 region is CASSTQGASIQYF. In nucleotides, the CDR3 is TGTGCCAGTAGTACGCAGGGGGCCAGCATTCAGTACTTC. V is TRBV19 and J is TRBJ2-4; 8 positions match TRBD1. This CDR3 has 13 amino acids. Germline trimming cut 4 bases from V and 9 bases from J; bases unmatched to any gene: 5. Germline CDR1 reads LNHDA; CDR2 reads SQIVND (reference sequence).

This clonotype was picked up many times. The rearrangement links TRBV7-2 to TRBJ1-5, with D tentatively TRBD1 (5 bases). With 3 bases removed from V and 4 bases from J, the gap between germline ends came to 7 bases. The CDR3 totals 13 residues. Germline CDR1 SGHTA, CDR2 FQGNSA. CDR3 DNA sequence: TGTGCCAGCAGCTTCGGACAAAATCAGCCCCAGCATTTT. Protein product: CASSFGQNQPQHF.

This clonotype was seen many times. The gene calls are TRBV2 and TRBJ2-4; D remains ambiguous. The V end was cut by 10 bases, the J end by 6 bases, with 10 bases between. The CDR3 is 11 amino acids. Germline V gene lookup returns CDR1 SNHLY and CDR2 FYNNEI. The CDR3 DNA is TGTGCCATAGGAGCAGGAAACATTCAGTACTTC. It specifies CAIGAGNIQYF.

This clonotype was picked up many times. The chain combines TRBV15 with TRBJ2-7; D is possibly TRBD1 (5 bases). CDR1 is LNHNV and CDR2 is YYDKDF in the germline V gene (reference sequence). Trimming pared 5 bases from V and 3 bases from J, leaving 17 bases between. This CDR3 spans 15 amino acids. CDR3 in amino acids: CATSPRSQGIYEQYF. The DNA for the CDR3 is TGTGCCACCAGCCCTAGGTCCCAGGGCATCTACGAGCAGTACTTC.

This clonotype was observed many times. Here the CDR3 reads CASSTSSGRGTDTQYF. The CDR3 DNA reads as TGTGCCAGCAGTACCAGTAGCGGGAGAGGCACAGATACGCAGTATTTT. J is TRBJ2-3 and V is TRBV9; 9 nucleotides match TRBD2. Germline assignment: CDR1 SGDLS and CDR2 YYNGEE. CDR3 length: 16 residues. V trimming: 5 bases; J trimming: 1 base; junction bases outside the gene matches: 8.

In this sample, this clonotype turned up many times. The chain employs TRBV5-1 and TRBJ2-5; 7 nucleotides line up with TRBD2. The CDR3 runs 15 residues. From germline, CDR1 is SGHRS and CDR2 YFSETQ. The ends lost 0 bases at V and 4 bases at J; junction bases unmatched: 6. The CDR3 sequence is CASSLDAAGVETQYF. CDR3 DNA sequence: TGCGCCAGCAGCTTGGACGCTGCGGGAGTAGAGACCCAGTACTTC.

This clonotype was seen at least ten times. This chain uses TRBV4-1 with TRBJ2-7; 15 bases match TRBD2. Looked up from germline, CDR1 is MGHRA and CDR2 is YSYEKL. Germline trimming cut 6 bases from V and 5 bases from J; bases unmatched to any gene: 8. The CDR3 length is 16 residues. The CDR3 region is CASSREGLAGGNEQYF. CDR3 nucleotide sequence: TGCGCCAGCAGTCGAGAGGGACTAGCGGGAGGAAACGAGCAGTACTTC.

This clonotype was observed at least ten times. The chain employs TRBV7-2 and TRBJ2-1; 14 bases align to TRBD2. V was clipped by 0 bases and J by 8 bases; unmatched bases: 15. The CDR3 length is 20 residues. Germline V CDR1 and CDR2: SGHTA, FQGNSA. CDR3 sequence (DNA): TGTGCCAGCAGCTTAGCGGCTTTAGGGACTAGCGGGAGATTGGGCGATGAGCAGTTCTTC. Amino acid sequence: CASSLAALGTSGRLGDEQFF. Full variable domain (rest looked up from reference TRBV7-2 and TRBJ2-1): GAGVSQSPSNKVTEKGKDVELRCDPISGHTALYWYRQSLGQGLEFLIYFQGNSAPDKSGLPSDRFSAERTGGSVSTLTIQRTQQEDSAVYLCASSLAALGTSGRLGDEQFFGPGTRLTVL.

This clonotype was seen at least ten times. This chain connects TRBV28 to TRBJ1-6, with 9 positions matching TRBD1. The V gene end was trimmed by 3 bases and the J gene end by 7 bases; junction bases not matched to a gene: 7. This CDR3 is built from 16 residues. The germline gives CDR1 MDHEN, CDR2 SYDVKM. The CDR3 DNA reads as TGTGCCAGCAGTTTCGCACCGGACAGGGGAAATTCACCCCTCCACTTT. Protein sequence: CASSFAPDRGNSPLHF. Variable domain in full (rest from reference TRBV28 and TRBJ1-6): DVKVTQSSRYLVKRTGEKVFLECVQDMDHENMFWYRQDPGLGLRLIYFSYDVKMKEKGDIPEGYSVSREKKERFSLILESASTNQTSMYLCASSFAPDRGNSPLHFGNGTRLTVT.

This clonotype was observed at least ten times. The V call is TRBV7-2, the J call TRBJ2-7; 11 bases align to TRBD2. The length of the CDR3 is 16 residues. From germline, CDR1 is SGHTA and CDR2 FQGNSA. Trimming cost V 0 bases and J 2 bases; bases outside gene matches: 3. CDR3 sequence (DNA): TGTGCCAGCAGCTTAGCGCTAGCGGGAGGAACCTACGAGCAGTACTTC. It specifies CASSLALAGGTYEQYF.

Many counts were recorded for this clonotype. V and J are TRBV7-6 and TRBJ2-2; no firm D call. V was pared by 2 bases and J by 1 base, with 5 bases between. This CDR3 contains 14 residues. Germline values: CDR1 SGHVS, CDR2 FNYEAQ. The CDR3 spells CASSLRVNTGELFF. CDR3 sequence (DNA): TGTGCCAGCAGCTTAAGGGTGAACACCGGGGAGCTGTTTTTT.

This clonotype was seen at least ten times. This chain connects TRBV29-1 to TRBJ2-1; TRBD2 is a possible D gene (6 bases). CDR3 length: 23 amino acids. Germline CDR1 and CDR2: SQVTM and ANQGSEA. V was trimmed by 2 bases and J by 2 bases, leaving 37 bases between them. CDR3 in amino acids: CSVEWNSFWGNKTRLNPYNEQFF. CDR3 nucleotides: TGCAGCGTTGAATGGAACTCTTTCTGGGGAAATAAGACTAGACTCAACCCCTACAATGAGCAGTTCTTC.

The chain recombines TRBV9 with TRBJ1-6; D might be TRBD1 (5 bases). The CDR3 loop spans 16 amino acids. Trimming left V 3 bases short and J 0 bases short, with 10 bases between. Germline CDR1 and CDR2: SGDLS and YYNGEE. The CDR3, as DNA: TGTGCCAGCAGCGGGAGGCAGGGCTCCTATAATTCACCCCTCCACTTT. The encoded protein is CASSGRQGSYNSPLHF.

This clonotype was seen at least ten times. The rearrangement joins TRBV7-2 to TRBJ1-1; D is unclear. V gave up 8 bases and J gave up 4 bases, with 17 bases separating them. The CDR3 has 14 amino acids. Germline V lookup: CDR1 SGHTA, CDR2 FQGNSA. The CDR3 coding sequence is TGTGCCAGCTACTTGAGGGCTTATAGCACTGAAGCTTTCTTT. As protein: CASYLRAYSTEAFF.

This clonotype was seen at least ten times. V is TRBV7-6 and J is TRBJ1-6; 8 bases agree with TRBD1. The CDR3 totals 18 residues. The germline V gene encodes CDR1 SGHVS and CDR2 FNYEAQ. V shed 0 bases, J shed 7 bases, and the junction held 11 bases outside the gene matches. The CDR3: CASSLADRALGGNSPLHF. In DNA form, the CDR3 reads TGTGCCAGCAGCTTAGCGGACAGGGCCCTGGGGGGCAATTCACCCCTCCACTTT.

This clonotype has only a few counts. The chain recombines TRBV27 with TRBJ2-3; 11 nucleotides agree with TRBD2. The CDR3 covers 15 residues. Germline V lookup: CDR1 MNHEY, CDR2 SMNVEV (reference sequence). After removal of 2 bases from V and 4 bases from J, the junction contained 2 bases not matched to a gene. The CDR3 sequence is CASSLVLAGADTQYF. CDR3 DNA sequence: TGTGCCAGCAGTTTAGTACTAGCGGGAGCAGATACGCAGTATTTT.

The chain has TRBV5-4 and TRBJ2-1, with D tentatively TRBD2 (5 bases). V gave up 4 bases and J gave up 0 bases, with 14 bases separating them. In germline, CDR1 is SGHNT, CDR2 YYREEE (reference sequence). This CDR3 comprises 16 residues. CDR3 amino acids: CASSSKGLPSYNEQFF. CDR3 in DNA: TGTGCCAGCAGCAGCAAAGGACTTCCCTCCTACAATGAGCAGTTCTTC.

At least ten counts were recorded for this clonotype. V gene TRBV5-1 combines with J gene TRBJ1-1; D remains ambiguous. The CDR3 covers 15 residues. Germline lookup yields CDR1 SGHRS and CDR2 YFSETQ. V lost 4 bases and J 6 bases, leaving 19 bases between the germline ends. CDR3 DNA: TGCGCCAGCAGCGTAATGGCGAGGGATGGGGCTGAAGCTTTCTTT. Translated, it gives CASSVMARDGAEAFF.

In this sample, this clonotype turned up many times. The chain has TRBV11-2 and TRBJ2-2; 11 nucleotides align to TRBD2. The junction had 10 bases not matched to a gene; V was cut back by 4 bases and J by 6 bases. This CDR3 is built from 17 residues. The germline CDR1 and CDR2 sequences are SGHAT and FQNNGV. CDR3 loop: CASSSLSGRAFAGELFF. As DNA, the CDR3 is TGTGCCAGCAGCTCCCTTAGCGGGAGGGCCTTTGCCGGGGAGCTGTTTTTT.

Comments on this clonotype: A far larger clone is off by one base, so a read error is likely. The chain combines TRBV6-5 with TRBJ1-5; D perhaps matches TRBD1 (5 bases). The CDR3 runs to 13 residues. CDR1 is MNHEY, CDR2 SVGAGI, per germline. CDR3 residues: CGTDSYSNQPQHF. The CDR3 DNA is TGTGGCACCGACAGCTATAGCAATCAGCCCCAGCATTTT.

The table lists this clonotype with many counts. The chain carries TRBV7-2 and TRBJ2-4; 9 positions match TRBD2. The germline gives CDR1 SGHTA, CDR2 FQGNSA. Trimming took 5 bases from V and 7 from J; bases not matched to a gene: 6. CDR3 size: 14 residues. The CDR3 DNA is TGTGCCAGCAGCCTCGGGACTAGCAAGAACATTCAGTACTTC. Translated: CASSLGTSKNIQYF.

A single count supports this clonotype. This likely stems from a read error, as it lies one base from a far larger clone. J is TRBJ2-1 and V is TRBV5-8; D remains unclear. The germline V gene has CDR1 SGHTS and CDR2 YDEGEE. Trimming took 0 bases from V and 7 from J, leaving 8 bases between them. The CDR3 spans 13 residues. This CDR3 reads CASSLETANEQFF. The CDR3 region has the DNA TGTGCCAGCAGCTTGGAGACCGCAAATGAGCAGTTCTTC.

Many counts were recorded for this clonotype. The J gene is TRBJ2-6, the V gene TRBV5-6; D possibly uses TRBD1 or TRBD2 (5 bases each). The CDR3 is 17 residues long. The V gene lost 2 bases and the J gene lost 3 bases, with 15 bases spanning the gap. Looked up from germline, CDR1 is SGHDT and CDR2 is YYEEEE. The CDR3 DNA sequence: TGTGCCAGCAGCTTCGGGACGGACCCCGTTGGGGCCAACGTCCTGACTTTC. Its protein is CASSFGTDPVGANVLTF.

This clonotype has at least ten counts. The DNA for the CDR3 is TGCAGTGCTAGACCACCGGGACTAGCGATCGGGGAGCTGTTTTTT. Translated: CSARPPGLAIGELFF. J is TRBJ2-2 and V is TRBV20-1; 10 bases agree with TRBD2. CDR3 size: 15 residues. V was clipped by 2 bases and J by 7 bases; unmatched bases: 7. Germline V gene sequence: CDR1 DFQATT, CDR2 SNEGSKA (reference sequence).

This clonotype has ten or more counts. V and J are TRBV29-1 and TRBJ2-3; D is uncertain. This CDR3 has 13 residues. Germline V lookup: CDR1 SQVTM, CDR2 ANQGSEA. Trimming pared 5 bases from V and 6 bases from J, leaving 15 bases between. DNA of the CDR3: TGCAGCGTTATTGTGGTAGTAGGGGATACGCAGTATTTT. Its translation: CSVIVVVGDTQYF.

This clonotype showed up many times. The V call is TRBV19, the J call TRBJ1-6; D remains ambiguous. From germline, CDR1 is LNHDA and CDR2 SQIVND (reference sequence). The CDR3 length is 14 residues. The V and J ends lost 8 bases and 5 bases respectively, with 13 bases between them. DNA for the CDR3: TGTGCCAGTCGACCGGGCCACAATAATTCACCCCTCCACTTT. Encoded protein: CASRPGHNNSPLHF. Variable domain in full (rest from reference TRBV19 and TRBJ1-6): DGGITQSPKYLFRKEGQNVTLSCEQNLNHDAMYWYRQDPGQGLRLIYYSQIVNDFQKGDIAEGYSVSREKKESFPLTVTSAQKNPTAFYLCASRPGHNNSPLHFGNGTRLTVT.